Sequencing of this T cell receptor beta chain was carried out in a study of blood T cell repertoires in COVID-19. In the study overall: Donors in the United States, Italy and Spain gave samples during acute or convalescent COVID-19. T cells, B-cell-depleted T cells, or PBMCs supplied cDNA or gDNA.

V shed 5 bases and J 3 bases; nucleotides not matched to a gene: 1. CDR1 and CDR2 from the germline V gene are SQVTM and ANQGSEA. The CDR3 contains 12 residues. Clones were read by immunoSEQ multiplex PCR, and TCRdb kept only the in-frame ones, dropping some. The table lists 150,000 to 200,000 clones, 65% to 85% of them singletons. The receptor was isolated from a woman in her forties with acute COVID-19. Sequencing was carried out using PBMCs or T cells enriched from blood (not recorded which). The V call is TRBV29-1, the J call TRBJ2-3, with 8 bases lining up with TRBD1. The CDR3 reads CSVQGATDTQYF. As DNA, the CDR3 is TGCAGCGTTCAGGGGGCAACAGATACGCAGTATTTT.